This TCR beta chain was sequenced for a study of blood T cell repertoires in COVID-19. The repertoire was sequenced with immunoSEQ multiplex PCR; TCRdb's copy has only in-frame clones and lacks some. The data hold roughly 71,000 clones, with approximately 84% observed a single time. The CDR3 totals 14 residues. Trimming pared 2 bases from V and 4 bases from J, leaving 11 bases between. Germline V gene data show CDR1 as MNHEY and CDR2 as SMNVEV (reference sequence). This clonotype was sampled from a man aged 50 to 60 with active COVID-19. This sequence joins TRBV27 and TRBJ1-1; no clear D gene. Sequenced input: peripheral blood. The CDR3 sequence is CASSLRRVATEAFF. CDR3 DNA sequence: TGTGCCAGCAGTTTACGACGGGTAGCCACTGAAGCTTTCTTT.